Detailed here is one T cell receptor (beta chain). Its antigen remains unknown. The J segment lost 1 base and the V segment lost 6 bases, leaving 2 bases of the junction unmatched. There are 13 residues in the CDR3. Per the germline V gene, CDR1 is DFQATT and CDR2 is SNEGSKA (reference sequence). The data derive from a study of T cells in Graves' hyperthyroidism and ophthalmopathy. Across the study: Blood was drawn when the patient was first diagnosed and still untreated.

Amplified regions were TCR beta CDR3 sequences from RNA transcripts. First-round RT-PCR targeting the TCR CDR3 was performed with the HTBI primer set. Each CDR3 protein gets one entry after TCRdb re-called the multiplex PCR reads with MiXCR. This sample has more than 50,000 distinct CDR3 sequences, with less than 50% found just once. General study results and limits: Most expanded thyroid clonotypes above 0.001 also appeared in blood. Ophthalmopathy, which appeared later, was predicted by the model a median about 5.9 months before onset.

Fresh peripheral blood, under 13 ml, was the source of the PBMCs. This sequence originates from a woman younger than 45 with Graves' ophthalmopathy. Sequenced material: blood. This chain connects TRBV20-1 to TRBJ1-3; 8 bases are a match to TRBD1. The CDR3 coding sequence is TGCAGTGCGGACAGGGCGTCTGGAAACACCATATATTTT. This gives the protein CSADRASGNTIYF.